This T cell receptor (beta chain) was obtained from a study of cytomegalovirus exposure and HLA in healthy donors. The PCR made use of 60 Vbeta and 13 Jbeta primers. TCRdb keeps only in-frame clones here, not all; method: immunoSEQ multiplex PCR. The data hold around 200,000 clones, with 60% to 80% observed a single time. Study-wide results and caveats: A missense variant in DCLRE1C was later tied to TCR beta V- and J-gene trimming. Sequencing likely produced, as an artifact, a cluster of highly shared sequence variants.

About this clone: Its antigen is as yet unknown.

CDR1 and CDR2 from the germline V gene are SGHAT and FQNNGV. The CDR3 covers 16 residues. Trimming pared 0 bases from V and 5 bases from J, leaving 16 bases between. This chain uses TRBV11-2 with TRBJ1-2; D gene ambiguous. The source of this sequence is a female donor in good health and CMV-seronegative. The sample was PBMCs. The CDR3, as DNA: TGTGCCAGCAGCTTAGACCGAACCGATGATAGATATGGCTACACCTTC. Amino acids: CASSLDRTDDRYGYTF. Together with reference TRBV11-2 and TRBJ1-2, the CDR3 gives the full variable domain: EAGVAQSPRYKIIEKRQSVAFWCNPISGHATLYWYQQILGQGPKLLIQFQNNGVVDDSQLPKDRFSAERLKGVDSTLKIQPAKLEDSAVYLCASSLDRTDDRYGYTFGSGTRLTVV.